The clone carrying this T cell receptor (beta chain) was counted at least ten times. Sample time point: sample taken at primary tumor resection. From tumor, nontumor lung or frozen PBMC, whole RNA was taken unsorted for sequencing. This entry comes from a study of spatial heterogeneity in lung cancer. Single TCR cDNA molecules each had their own unique molecular identifier. TCRdb reprocessed the 5' RACE reads with MiXCR, giving one entry per CDR3 protein. Found here are about 3,800 distinct CDR3 sequences, 8.4% of them singletons; the top ten hold around three fifths. The junction had 6 bases not matched to a gene; V was cut back by 1 base and J by 3 bases. The CDR3 consists of 16 residues. Germline lookup yields CDR1 SGHTA and CDR2 FQGTGA.

This sequence originates from a female donor with early-stage non-small cell lung cancer. This chain joins TRBV7-3 and TRBJ2-3; 8 bases match TRBD2. This sample comprised PBMCs, obtained at surgery. CDR3 nucleotides: TGTGCCAGCAGCTTAAGACGCGGGGGGCGTACAGATACGCAGTATTTT. Residues: CASSLRRGGRTDTQYF.